The clone carrying this T cell receptor (beta chain) was counted only a few times. A CD8+CD4-CCR7+CD45RA+ gate was used to sort naive CD8 T cells. The sample belongs to a study of molecular identifiers for immune sequencing clone quantification. Via MiXCR, TCRdb re-called the PCR reads, giving one row per CDR3 protein. The table has hundreds of thousands of distinct CDR3 sequences, 25% seen once. After removal of 1 base from V and 7 bases from J, the junction contained 4 bases not matched to a gene. CDR3 length equals 14 residues. The chain has TRBV12-3 or TRBV12-4 and TRBJ2-1, with 7 bases lining up with TRBD2. The sample consisted of naive CD8+ T cells from blood, with Jurkat cell RNA spiked in. Subset denoted: FACS-sorted CD8+CD4-CCR7+CD45RA+ naive T cells. The clonotype was recovered from a human donor in good health. Some libraries in this study had Jurkat cell RNA spiked in. CDR3 nucleotide sequence: TGTGCCAGCAGTTTAGGGGAGGGGAGGAATGAGCAGTTCTTC. Protein: CASSLGEGRNEQFF.